Below, one T cell receptor beta chain is given with its context. No antigen is known for it. The data derive from a study of cytomegalovirus exposure and HLA in healthy donors. The CDR3 contains 13 residues. The V gene lost 7 bases and the J gene lost 4 bases, with 11 bases spanning the gap. CDR1 and CDR2 (germline): LNHDA, SQIVND (reference sequence). Study-wide results and limits: Cytomegalovirus association was assigned to more than 150 TCR beta chains.

PCR involved 60 Vbeta and 13 Jbeta primers. TCRdb keeps only in-frame clones here, not all; method: immunoSEQ multiplex PCR. Of hundreds of thousands of clones listed, almost 85% are singletons. The sequenced sample consisted of PBMCs. The TCR originated in a middle-aged woman in good health and CMV-seronegative. The genes are TRBV19 and TRBJ1-5; weak D call: TRBD1 (5 bases). This CDR3 reads CASKDGQNQPQHF. CDR3 in DNA: TGTGCCAGTAAGGACGGACAAAATCAGCCCCAGCATTTT.